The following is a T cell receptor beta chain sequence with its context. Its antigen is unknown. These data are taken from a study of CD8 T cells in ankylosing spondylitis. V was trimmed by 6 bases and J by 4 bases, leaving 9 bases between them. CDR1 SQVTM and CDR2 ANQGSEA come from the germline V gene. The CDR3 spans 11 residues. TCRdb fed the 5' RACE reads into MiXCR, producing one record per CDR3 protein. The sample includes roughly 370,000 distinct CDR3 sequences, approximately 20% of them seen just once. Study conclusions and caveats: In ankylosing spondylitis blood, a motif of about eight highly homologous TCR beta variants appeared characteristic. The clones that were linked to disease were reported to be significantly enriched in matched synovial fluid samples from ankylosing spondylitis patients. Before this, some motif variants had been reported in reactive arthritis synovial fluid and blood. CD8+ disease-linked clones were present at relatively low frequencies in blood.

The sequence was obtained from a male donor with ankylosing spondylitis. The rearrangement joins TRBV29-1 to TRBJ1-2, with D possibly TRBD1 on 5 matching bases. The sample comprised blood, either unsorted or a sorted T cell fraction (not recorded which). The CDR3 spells CSVARVYGYTF. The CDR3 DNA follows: TGCAGCGTCGCCAGGGTCTATGGCTACACCTTC. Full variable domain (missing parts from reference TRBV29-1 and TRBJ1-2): SAVISQKPSRDICQRGTSLTIQCQVDSQVTMMFWYRQQPGQSLTLIATANQGSEATYESGFVIDKFPISRPNLTFSTLTVSNMSPEDSSIYLCSVARVYGYTFGSGTRLTVV.